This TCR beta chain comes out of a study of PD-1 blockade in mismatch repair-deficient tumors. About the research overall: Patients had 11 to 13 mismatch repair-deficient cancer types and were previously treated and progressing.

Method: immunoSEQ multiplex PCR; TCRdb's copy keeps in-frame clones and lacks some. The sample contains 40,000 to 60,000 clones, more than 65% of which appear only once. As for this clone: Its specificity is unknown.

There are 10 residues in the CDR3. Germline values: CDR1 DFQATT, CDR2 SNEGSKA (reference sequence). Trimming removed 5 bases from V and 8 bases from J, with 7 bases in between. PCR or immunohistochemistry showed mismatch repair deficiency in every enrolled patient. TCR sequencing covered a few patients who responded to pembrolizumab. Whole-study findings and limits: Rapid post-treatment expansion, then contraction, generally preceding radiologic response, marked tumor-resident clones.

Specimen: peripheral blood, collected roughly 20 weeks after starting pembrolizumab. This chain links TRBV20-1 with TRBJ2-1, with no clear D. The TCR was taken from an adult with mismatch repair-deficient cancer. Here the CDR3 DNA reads TGCAGTGCTGTTTCCTATGAGCAGTTCTTC. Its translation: CSAVSYEQFF.